The 30 T cell receptor beta chains reported below all come from one sample, sequenced in a study of early stage breast cancer tumors. Profiling relied on immunoSEQ multiplex PCR, and the TCRdb table lists in-frame clones only, not all of them. The sample holds 20,000 to 25,000 clones, about 80% seen once. Input material: blood. The receptors shown here come from a person in their sixties or seventies with breast cancer.

The CDR3 is CARSLELCRGPHYGYTF. CDR3 nucleotides: TGTGCCAGAAGCTTGGAGTTGTGTAGGGGGCCCCACTATGGCTACACCTTC. J is TRBJ1-2 and V is TRBV5-3; 7 positions agree with TRBD1. Being an ORF, TRBV5-3 has a function that is uncertain. This CDR3 contains 17 residues. The junction had 11 bases not matched to a gene; V was cut back by 0 bases and J by 3 bases.

The CDR3 DNA reads TGTGCCAGCAGTCTTCAGAACACTGAAGCTTTCTTT. This codes for CASSLQNTEAFF. The V gene is TRBV7-3, the J gene TRBJ1-1, with D uncertain. The CDR3 runs to 12 residues. Trimming pared 6 bases from V and 1 base from J, leaving 6 bases between. Looked up from germline, CDR1 is SGHTA and CDR2 is FQGTGA. The full variable domain, in which reference TRBV7-3 and TRBJ1-1 provide the parts outside the CDR3, is GAGVSQTPSNKVTEKGKYVELRCDPISGHTALYWYRQSLGQGPEFLIYFQGTGAADDSGLPNDRFFAVRPEGSVSTLKIQRTERGDSAVYLCASSLQNTEAFFGQGTRLTVV.

Only a few counts were recorded for this clone. J is TRBJ1-2 and V is TRBV7-5. TRBV7-5 is shown as a pseudogene. This CDR3 is 13 amino acids long. The chain's CDR3 is CARSNTRIYGYTF. The CDR3 DNA follows: TGTGCCAGAAGCAACACACGGATCTATGGCTACACCTTC.

The genes are TRBV5-1 and TRBJ1-2, with 7 nucleotides matching TRBD1. The germline CDR1 and CDR2 sequences are SGHRS and YFSETQ. Unmatched junction bases numbered 2, after V lost 4 bases and J lost 5 bases. The length of the CDR3 is 12 residues. DNA for the CDR3: TGCGCCAGCAGCCCGGACAGGTATGGCTACACCTTC. Protein: CASSPDRYGYTF. Together with reference TRBV5-1 and TRBJ1-2, the CDR3 gives the full variable domain: KAGVTQTPRYLIKTRGQQVTLSCSPISGHRSVSWYQQTPGQGLQFLFEYFSETQRNKGNFPGRFSGRQFSNSRSEMNVSTLELGDSALYLCASSPDRYGYTFGSGTRLTVV.

Here the CDR3 DNA reads TGTGCCAGCAGCTTGGCAGCGGGAGCCCCAGATACGCAGTATTTT. Translated, it gives CASSLAAGAPDTQYF. V gene TRBV5-4 combines with J gene TRBJ2-3, with 8 bases identical to TRBD2. CDR1 is SGHNT, CDR2 YYREEE, per germline (reference sequence). The CDR3 totals 15 residues. With 0 bases clipped from V and 4 bases from J, the junction kept 4 bases outside the gene matches.

CDR3 nucleotides: TGTGCCACCAGCAGAGATCAGCACCGAGAGACCCAGTACTTC. Protein: CATSRDQHRETQYF. The chain is built from TRBV15 and TRBJ2-5; D remains unclear. The ends were cut back, 0 bases at V and 4 bases at J, with 9 bases in the middle. From germline, CDR1 is LNHNV and CDR2 YYDKDF (reference sequence). The CDR3 sequence is 14 residues long.

This sequence joins TRBV7-3 and TRBJ2-7, with 7 bases fitting TRBD2. With 5 bases clipped from V and 4 bases from J, the junction kept 8 bases outside the gene matches. Germline CDR1 is SGHTA and CDR2 is FQGTGA. This CDR3 is built from 14 residues. This CDR3 reads CASSPREGFYEQYF. The CDR3 bases are TGTGCCAGCAGCCCAAGGGAGGGTTTTTACGAGCAGTACTTC.

V is TRBV5-4 and J is TRBJ1-1, with a weak D call TRBD1 (5 bases). CDR3 length: 13 amino acids. V lost 3 bases, J lost 2 bases, and 8 bases lay in between. Germline CDR1 reads SGHNT; CDR2 reads YYREEE (reference sequence). CDR3 nucleotides: TGTGCCAGCAGCTCCGACAGTAACACTGAAGCTTTCTTT. It encodes CASSSDSNTEAFF.

V gene TRBV6-1 combines with J gene TRBJ2-3, with D perhaps matching TRBD2 (6 bases). CDR3 length: 16 amino acids. V lost 2 bases to trimming and J lost 4 bases, with 16 bases between them. The germline CDR1 and CDR2 sequences are MNHNS and SASEGT. The CDR3 region has the DNA TGTGCCAGCAGTGAACGGATGGGGGGTCCGGCAGATACGCAGTATTTT. Translation: CASSERMGGPADTQYF.

This chain joins TRBV18 and TRBJ2-7, with D perhaps TRBD2 (5 bases). This CDR3 is built from 12 residues. The V end lost 5 bases, the J end lost 5 bases, and 10 bases lay between the germline ends. From germline, CDR1 is KGHSH and CDR2 LQKENI. For the CDR3, the DNA is TGTGCCAGCTCAGAGGGTGGCAACGAGCAGTACTTC. Its translation: CASSEGGNEQYF.

The chain uses TRBV7-9 and TRBJ2-1; 7 bases are a match to TRBD2. Trimming took 5 bases from V and 4 from J; bases not matched to a gene: 8. The CDR3 covers 15 residues. Per germline, CDR1 SEHNR and CDR2 FQNEAQ (reference sequence). CDR3 amino acids: CASSPTPGGYNEQFF. DNA for the CDR3: TGTGCCAGCAGCCCAACTCCGGGGGGATACAATGAGCAGTTCTTC.

The chain carries TRBV15 and TRBJ2-5; perhaps TRBD1 as D (6 bases). CDR3 size: 14 residues. Germline V gives CDR1 LNHNV, CDR2 YYDKDF (reference sequence). Trimming removed 7 bases from V and 2 bases from J, with 14 bases in between. Here the CDR3 reads CATNGPGQQETQYF. Written as DNA, the CDR3 is TGTGCCACCAACGGGCCTGGACAGCAAGAGACCCAGTACTTC.

The chain has TRBV7-3 and TRBJ1-1; D is ambiguous. This CDR3 is built from 14 residues. In germline, CDR1 is SGHTA, CDR2 FQGTGA. V dropped 3 bases and J dropped 1 base, with 9 bases sitting between them. The CDR3 here is CASSFKGGNTEAFF. The CDR3 nucleotides are TGTGCCAGCAGCTTCAAAGGTGGGAACACTGAAGCTTTCTTT.

This clone was seen a few times. The genes are TRBV2 and TRBJ1-1; the D is unclear. V shed 8 bases and J shed 5 bases, with 9 bases lying between them. Germline V gene data show CDR1 as SNHLY and CDR2 as FYNNEI. This CDR3 region has 11 residues. CDR3 region: CASARETEAFF. The CDR3 DNA follows: TGTGCCAGCGCTAGGGAAACTGAAGCTTTCTTT.

The CDR3 is CASSIRAVTKSYEQYF. DNA of the CDR3: TGTGCCAGCAGCATAAGGGCCGTTACAAAGAGCTACGAGCAGTACTTC. The chain joins TRBV21-1 to TRBJ2-7. TRBV21-1 is reported as a pseudogene. This CDR3 has 16 amino acids.

The chain uses TRBV5-1 and TRBJ1-1, with TRBD1 identical over 8 bases. Germline CDR1 reads SGHRS; CDR2 reads YFSETQ. CDR3 length equals 15 residues. J gave up 0 bases and V 3 bases, and 4 bases lay outside the gene matches. The CDR3: CASSSSTGVNTEAFF. CDR3 in DNA: TGCGCCAGCAGCTCGTCGACAGGGGTGAACACTGAAGCTTTCTTT.

CDR3 in DNA: TGTGCCAGCAGCTGGTCGACAGGGGAAAAACGTCATCAGCCCCAGCATTTT. Translated: CASSWSTGEKRHQPQHF. The chain joins TRBV5-4 to TRBJ1-5; 8 bases line up with TRBD1. Trimming removed 3 bases from V and 5 bases from J; junction bases left unmatched: 13. The CDR3 contains 17 residues. Germline CDR1 is SGHNT and CDR2 is YYREEE (reference sequence).

This clone has just one count. V and J are TRBV2 and TRBJ2-7; D not certain. Between the trimmed V and J ends, which lost 2 bases and 3 bases, there was a span of 8 bases. There are 13 residues in the CDR3. Looked up from germline, CDR1 is SNHLY and CDR2 is FYNNEI. Here the CDR3 DNA reads TGTGCCAGCAGTGAACCGGGCCGCTACGAGCAGTACTTC. The encoded protein is CASSEPGRYEQYF. The complete variable domain, with remaining parts taken from reference TRBV2 and TRBJ2-7, reads EPEVTQTPSHQVTQMGQEVILRCVPISNHLYFYWYRQILGQKVEFLVSFYNNEISEKSEIFDDQFSVERPDGSNFTLKIRSTKLEDSAMYFCASSEPGRYEQYFGPGTRLTVT.

About this clone itself: This may be a read error: a much more frequent sequence differs by one nucleotide. V gene TRBV7-9 combines with J gene TRBJ2-5; D is undetermined. The CDR3 totals 13 residues. The germline V gene encodes CDR1 SEHNR and CDR2 FQNEAQ (reference sequence). CDR3 sequence: CATQRAAQEAQYF. The DNA for the CDR3 is TGTGCCACCCAAAGGGCGGCACAAGAGGCCCAGTACTTC. The full variable domain, completed using reference TRBV7-9 and TRBJ2-5, is DTGVSQNPRHKITKRGQNVTFRCDPISEHNRLYWYRQTLGQGPEFLTYFQNEAQLEKSRLLSDRFSAERPKGSFSTLEIQRTEQGDSAMYLCATQRAAQEAQYFGPGTRLLVL.

The chain has TRBV11-2 and TRBJ1-6; a possible D gene is TRBD1 (5 bases). From germline, CDR1 is SGHAT and CDR2 FQNNGV. This CDR3 has 16 residues. The germline V and J ends were trimmed by 0 bases and 11 bases, with 17 bases remaining between them. CDR3 in DNA: TGTGCCAGCAGCTTAGAGGGCCGGGACGCATACGCACCCCTCCACTTT. It translates to CASSLEGRDAYAPLHF.

V usage is TRBV5-1 and J usage is TRBJ1-6; 8 nucleotides line up with TRBD1. J was trimmed by 3 bases and V by 4 bases; bases with no gene match: 6. The CDR3 loop spans 16 amino acids. The germline gives CDR1 SGHRS, CDR2 YFSETQ. Written as DNA, the CDR3 is TGCGCCAGCAGCCCCGAGGGACAGGACTATAATTCACCCCTCCACTTT. Translation: CASSPEGQDYNSPLHF.

The chain uses TRBV27 and TRBJ2-7; no definite D call. In germline, CDR1 is MNHEY, CDR2 SMNVEV (reference sequence). V was trimmed by 3 bases and J by 1 base, leaving 16 bases between them. CDR3 length: 16 residues. DNA of the CDR3: TGTGCCAGCAGTTTTTCCCCTGAGAAGGCTTCCTACGAGCAGTACTTC. It encodes CASSFSPEKASYEQYF.

There are a few counts of this clone. The chain is built from TRBV7-9 and TRBJ2-1; 12 nucleotides match TRBD2. The junction had 12 bases not matched to a gene; V was cut back by 2 bases and J by 10 bases. Germline V gene sequence: CDR1 SEHNR, CDR2 FQNEAQ (reference sequence). This CDR3 is 17 amino acids long. This CDR3 is CASSLRMLAGGPREQFF. Here the CDR3 DNA reads TGTGCCAGCAGCTTAAGGATGCTAGCGGGAGGGCCAAGAGAGCAGTTCTTC.

CDR3 nucleotides: TGTGCCTGGAAGCAGGGGGCGACCCAGGTACAAGAGACCCAGTACTTC. Translation: CAWKQGATQVQETQYF. This chain links TRBV30 with TRBJ2-5, with TRBD1 identical over 8 bases. This CDR3 spans 16 amino acids. The trim removed 4 bases at V and 2 bases at J, leaving 12 bases unmatched. The V gene's germline CDR1 is GTSNPN and CDR2 SVGIG (reference sequence). Drawing the rest from reference TRBV30 and TRBJ2-5, the complete variable domain is SQTIHQWPATLVQPVGSPLSLECTVEGTSNPNLYWYRQAAGRGLQLLFYSVGIGQISSEVPQNLSASRPQDRQFILSSKKLLLSDSGFYLCAWKQGATQVQETQYFGPGTRLLVL.

V and J are TRBV7-9 and TRBJ2-1; perhaps TRBD1 as D (6 bases). V lost 5 bases and J 7 bases, leaving 15 bases between the germline ends. This CDR3 has 14 amino acids. The germline V gene encodes CDR1 SEHNR and CDR2 FQNEAQ (reference sequence). The CDR3 DNA follows: TGTGCCAGCAGCCTTACACAGGGAAGGAATGAGCAGTTCTTC. Its translation is CASSLTQGRNEQFF.

Only a few counts were recorded for this clone. The CDR3 DNA is TGTGCCAGTAGCAGCCGGTGGGGGGCGTGGATTGTGAATGAGCAGTTCTTC. This gives the protein CASSSRWGAWIVNEQFF. The chain uses TRBV19 and TRBJ2-1; D tentatively fits TRBD1 or TRBD2 (6 bases each). Trimming took 6 bases from V and 7 from J, leaving 25 bases between them. This CDR3 region has 17 residues. The germline V gene encodes CDR1 LNHDA and CDR2 SQIVND (reference sequence).

The chain links TRBV15 to TRBJ2-7; no reliable D call. Trimming cost V 1 base and J 2 bases, with 9 bases left between them. Germline V gene sequence: CDR1 LNHNV, CDR2 YYDKDF (reference sequence). This CDR3 has 14 amino acids. The CDR3 DNA reads TGTGCCACCAGCAGAGGCGCGAACCCCTACGAGCAGTACTTC. This gives the protein CATSRGANPYEQYF.

V usage is TRBV5-6 and J usage is TRBJ2-7, with D tentatively TRBD2 (6 bases). Germline CDR1 SGHDT, CDR2 YYEEEE. V gave up 6 bases and J gave up 4 bases, with 17 bases separating them. This CDR3 is built from 14 residues. The CDR3, as DNA: TGTGCCAGCAATTCGGGGGTGGGGATGTACGAGCAGTACTTC. The encoded protein is CASNSGVGMYEQYF. The whole variable domain, filled in from reference TRBV5-6 and TRBJ2-7, reads DAGVTQSPTHLIKTRGQQVTLRCSPKSGHDTVSWYQQALGQGPQFIFQYYEEEERQRGNFPDRFSGHQFPNYSSELNVNALLLGDSALYLCASNSGVGMYEQYFGPGTRLTVT.

This clone has just one count. This sequence joins TRBV19 and TRBJ1-3; D might be TRBD1 (6 bases). V was pared by 6 bases and J by 3 bases, with 9 bases between. Germline V gene sequence: CDR1 LNHDA, CDR2 SQIVND (reference sequence). The CDR3 extends over 13 amino acids. The CDR3 DNA reads as TGTGCCAGTAGACAGGGATTTGGAAACACCATATATTTT. Translation: CASRQGFGNTIYF.

This clone has just one count. This rearrangement joins TRBV7-9 to TRBJ1-2, with unresolved D. The germline V and J ends were trimmed by 3 bases and 4 bases, with 15 bases remaining between them. This CDR3 spans 15 amino acids. Germline V gene lookup returns CDR1 SEHNR and CDR2 FQNEAQ (reference sequence). CDR3 protein: CASSFSEGSPYGYTF. CDR3 in DNA: TGTGCCAGCAGCTTTAGTGAGGGATCCCCCTATGGCTACACCTTC.